Listed below are T cell receptor beta chains from one sample, sequenced in a study of CD8 T cells in ankylosing spondylitis. MiXCR was run by TCRdb on the 5' RACE reads, yielding one entry per CDR3 protein. This table has 300,000 to 400,000 distinct CDR3 sequences, roughly 14% appearing once. The specimen was blood, either unsorted or a sorted T cell fraction (not recorded which). The receptors here all came from a male donor with ankylosing spondylitis or in good health (not recorded which). Each CDR3 is given with its conserved first and last residue. Not all rows give a size; the values are once, few, many and, for expanded clones, a class.

CDR3 protein: CASGRGAGNTIYF
J gene: TRBJ1-3
clone size: -
V gene: TRBV5-1

CDR3 protein: CASSVGWSGSTDTQYF
J gene: TRBJ2-3
clone size: few
V gene: TRBV9

CDR3 protein: CSASGQDTQYF
J gene: TRBJ2-3
clone size: -
V gene: TRBV20-1

CDR3 protein: CASTVDRGRETQYF
J gene: TRBJ2-5
clone size: -
V gene: TRBV12-3/TRBV12-4

CDR3 protein: CASSNRDLASGSGEQFF
J gene: TRBJ2-1
clone size: -
V gene: TRBV21-1

CDR3 protein: CASSHRTASDGYTF
J gene: TRBJ1-2
clone size: -
V gene: TRBV3-1

CDR3 protein: CASSWGSAAGGELFF
J gene: TRBJ2-2
clone size: medium-sized
V gene: TRBV9

CDR3 protein: CASSLAAGTNEKLFF
J gene: TRBJ1-4
clone size: -
V gene: TRBV7-9

CDR3 protein: CASSPGPLAEAFF
J gene: TRBJ1-1
clone size: few
V gene: TRBV18

CDR3 protein: CSARRGAGELFF
J gene: TRBJ2-2
clone size: -
V gene: TRBV20-1

CDR3 protein: CASSLQGANEKLFF
J gene: TRBJ1-4
clone size: -
V gene: TRBV3-1

CDR3 protein: CASSILGRSSYNEQFF
J gene: TRBJ2-1
clone size: -
V gene: TRBV7-2

CDR3 protein: CASSLMASEETQYF
J gene: TRBJ2-5
clone size: -
V gene: TRBV5-1

CDR3 protein: CASSPFRDSNQPQHF
J gene: TRBJ1-5
clone size: -
V gene: TRBV6-1

CDR3 protein: CASSFGTLNTEAFF
J gene: TRBJ1-1
clone size: few
V gene: TRBV12-3/TRBV12-4

CDR3 protein: CASSLVAGEAFF
J gene: TRBJ1-1
clone size: few
V gene: TRBV5-5

CDR3 protein: CSVYGPTAYNEQFF
J gene: TRBJ2-1
clone size: few
V gene: TRBV20-1

CDR3 protein: CASRKGDTQYF
J gene: TRBJ2-3
clone size: -
V gene: TRBV2

CDR3 protein: CSASLLAGGSKQYF
J gene: TRBJ2-7
clone size: -
V gene: TRBV20-1

CDR3 protein: CAISEARGISYEQYF
J gene: TRBJ2-7
clone size: few
V gene: TRBV10-3

CDR3 protein: CASSIRTGSNQPQHF
J gene: TRBJ1-5
clone size: few
V gene: TRBV5-5

CDR3 protein: CAIGTGALTNYGYTF
J gene: TRBJ1-2
clone size: many
V gene: TRBV10-3

CDR3 protein: CASSQESTSGSYNEQFF
J gene: TRBJ2-1
clone size: many
V gene: TRBV4-1

CDR3 protein: CSAPDTLPYNSPLHF
J gene: TRBJ1-6
clone size: -
V gene: TRBV29-1

CDR3 protein: CASSLGARQETQYF
J gene: TRBJ2-5
clone size: few
V gene: TRBV7-2

CDR3 protein: CSAEGSTDTQYF
J gene: TRBJ2-3
clone size: many
V gene: TRBV20-1

CDR3 protein: CASSLAGTDTDTQYF
J gene: TRBJ2-3
clone size: few
V gene: TRBV12-3/TRBV12-4

CDR3 protein: CASSHLKTGLEAFF
J gene: TRBJ1-1
clone size: -
V gene: TRBV3-1

CDR3 protein: CASSAKGVNYGYTF
J gene: TRBJ1-2
clone size: few
V gene: TRBV7-2

CDR3 protein: CASSQDRLGWVTDTQYF
J gene: TRBJ2-3
clone size: -
V gene: TRBV14

CDR3 protein: CAISAALLYEQYF
J gene: TRBJ2-7
clone size: many
V gene: TRBV10-3

CDR3 protein: CASSYPRQGESYNEQFF
J gene: TRBJ2-1
clone size: -
V gene: TRBV27

CDR3 protein: CCVEQQANTEAFF
J gene: TRBJ1-1
clone size: -
V gene: TRBV29-1

CDR3 protein: CSASVVEGTIYGYTF
J gene: TRBJ1-2
clone size: few
V gene: TRBV20-1

CDR3 protein: CASSLLGGGEYQYF
J gene: TRBJ2-5
clone size: few
V gene: TRBV5-5

CDR3 protein: CSASGGANYGYTF
J gene: TRBJ1-2
clone size: -
V gene: TRBV20-1

CDR3 protein: CASSLPSYDEQFF
J gene: TRBJ2-1
clone size: few
V gene: TRBV7-2